A selection of T cell receptor beta chains follows, all from one sample in a study of human T cells and chemical hapten exposure. TCRdb fed the RACE reads into MiXCR, producing one record per CDR3 protein. The sample shows under 100,000 distinct CDR3 sequences, about 8.5% of them seen only once. The sequenced sample was whole blood, obtained in connection with sensitization to the hapten diphenylcyclopropenone (DPC). These receptors came from a man aged 35 to 55 with alopecia areata. Some clones in this sample may be carry-over from other donors' samples. The CDR3 runs from the conserved cysteine through the conserved F or W. Where a row states a size, it is once, few, many or the class of an expanded clone; other rows omit it.

V: TRBV12-3/TRBV12-4
size: .
CDR3: CASSKTGGAANYGYTF

V: TRBV6-2/TRBV6-3
size: few
CDR3: CASSYSLGPSTDTQYF

V: TRBV6-5
size: .
CDR3: CASSPGQGWGEQFF

V: TRBV20-1
size: few
CDR3: CSARDYGGAGAEAFF

V: TRBV25-1
size: many
CDR3: CASKRGGGTEAFF

V: TRBV6-5
size: .
CDR3: CASHRTGSGANVLTF

V: TRBV30
size: many
CDR3: CAWIPTKSYEQYF

V: TRBV25-1
size: .
CDR3: CASRADSYEQYF

V: TRBV20-1
size: .
CDR3: CSARGGPHGNEQFF

V: TRBV20-1
size: few
CDR3: CSARDRLARDTQYF

V: TRBV28
size: few
CDR3: CASTRTGPGKTQYF

V: TRBV6-2/TRBV6-3
size: .
CDR3: CASRGTTYNEQFF

V: TRBV12-3/TRBV12-4
size: few
CDR3: CASSSYLLAGGGTDTQYF

V: TRBV5-1
size: .
CDR3: CASSLRSGVSYNEQFF

V: TRBV4-2
size: .
CDR3: CASSAGGGYEQYF

V: TRBV21-1
size: many
CDR3: CASRWPLANEKLFF

V: TRBV12-3/TRBV12-4
size: many
CDR3: CASVLRDTDTQYF

V: TRBV20-1
size: many
CDR3: CSAKRLAGTYEQYF

V: TRBV19
size: .
CDR3: CASKEQGVLTNEKLFF

V: TRBV24-1
size: many
CDR3: CATSDNGRAKDTQYF

V: TRBV4-3
size: many
CDR3: CASSQEGLTYNEQFF

V: TRBV6-5
size: few
CDR3: CASSRDRVEQYF

V: TRBV6-5
size: few
CDR3: CASRDWVTYEQYF

V: TRBV5-5
size: few
CDR3: CASSLGSGGAYNEQFF

V: TRBV7-8
size: .
CDR3: CASSAGGPTEAFF

V: TRBV30
size: .
CDR3: CAWRARDTQYF

V: TRBV5-1
size: .
CDR3: CASSLGSETQYF

V: TRBV3-1
size: .
CDR3: CASSQDGGTPNEQFF

V: TRBV6-2/TRBV6-3
size: few
CDR3: CASRGVSSYNEQFF

V: TRBV13
size: .
CDR3: CASRQAGGLYEAFF

V: TRBV5-1
size: .
CDR3: CASSPGDSAEAFF

V: TRBV20-1
size: .
CDR3: CSATTGASQPQHF

V: TRBV6-2/TRBV6-3
size: few
CDR3: CASSQSRSGANVLTF

V: TRBV6-2/TRBV6-3
size: many
CDR3: CASTSSLALTGELFF

V: TRBV18
size: many
CDR3: CASSPLASGGTATDTQYF

V: TRBV11-2
size: many
CDR3: CASSLDWSGAPYEQYF

V: TRBV9
size: .
CDR3: CAISSRPGGTDTQYF

V: TRBV10-3
size: many
CDR3: CAISERGGRTDTQYF

V: TRBV11-2
size: many
CDR3: CASSLDVNEQFF

V: TRBV7-2
size: many
CDR3: CASSSNGQGTKQYF

V: TRBV25-1
size: few
CDR3: CASSERDTGELFF

V: TRBV6-1
size: few
CDR3: CASTRVYEQYF

V: TRBV24-1
size: many
CDR3: CATSGGGSNQPQHF

V: TRBV28
size: many
CDR3: CASSSVNTEAFF

V: TRBV6-5
size: many
CDR3: CASSYSVSGANVLTF

V: TRBV3-1
size: .
CDR3: CASSPGSEAFF

V: TRBV7-9
size: few
CDR3: CASSWSSRGANYGYTF

V: TRBV28
size: many
CDR3: CASSLYHTIYF

V: TRBV29-1
size: few
CDR3: CSVEPGNTEAFF